This T cell receptor beta chain derives from a study of a mutant IDH1 vaccine in newly diagnosed glioma. Whole-study context: Patients were started on vaccination 4-6 weeks after radiotherapy alone, or with temozolomide cycles. Of the patients given treatment, approximately 62% were male and approximately 40% were female, and a mean age of roughly 40 years was recorded. Before enrollment, patients got radiotherapy alone, temozolomide alone, or mostly the combination.

Time point described: week 23, last vaccination. Each dose of the vaccine consisted of 300 ug of mutant IDH1 20-mer peptide, with topical imiquimod. The CDR3 has 15 residues. Germline CDR1 is MNHEY and CDR2 is SVGAGI. V was clipped by 3 bases and J by 2 bases; unmatched bases: 5. Note on this clone: As yet, its antigen is unknown.

The protocol was immunoSEQ multiplex PCR, while the TCRdb copy is restricted to in-frame clones and leaves out a portion. Seen here are more than 35,000 clones, roughly four fifths observed once, and the top ten hold around 5%. General study points: The vaccine induced immune responses, and these occurred in roughly 95% of patients.

Sequencing used PBMCs, obtained from a glioma patient whose treatment included an IDH1 peptide vaccine. The J gene is TRBJ2-5, the V gene TRBV6-5; 8 bases agree with TRBD2. The TCR originated in a man aged 35 to 55 with glioma. CDR3 bases: TGTGCCAGCAGTTATGGAGCGGGGGTTCAAGAGACCCAGTACTTC. This sequence encodes CASSYGAGVQETQYF.